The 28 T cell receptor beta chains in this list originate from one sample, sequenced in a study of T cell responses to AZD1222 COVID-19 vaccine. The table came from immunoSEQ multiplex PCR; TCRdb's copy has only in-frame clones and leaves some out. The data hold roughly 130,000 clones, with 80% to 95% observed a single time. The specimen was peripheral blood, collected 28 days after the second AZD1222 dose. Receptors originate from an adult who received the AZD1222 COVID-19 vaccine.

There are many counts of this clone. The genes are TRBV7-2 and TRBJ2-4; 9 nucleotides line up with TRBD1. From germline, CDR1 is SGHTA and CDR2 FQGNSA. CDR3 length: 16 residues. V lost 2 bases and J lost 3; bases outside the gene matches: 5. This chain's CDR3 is CASSLSAGQGKNIQYF. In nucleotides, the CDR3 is TGTGCCAGCAGCTTATCGGCGGGACAGGGCAAAAACATTCAGTACTTC.

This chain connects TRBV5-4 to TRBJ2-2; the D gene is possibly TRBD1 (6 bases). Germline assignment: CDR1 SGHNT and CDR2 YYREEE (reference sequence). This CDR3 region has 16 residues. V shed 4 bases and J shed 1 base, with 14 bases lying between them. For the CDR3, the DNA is TGTGCCAGCAGCAAGACCGGGACAAGGAACACCGGGGAGCTGTTTTTT. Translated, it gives CASSKTGTRNTGELFF.

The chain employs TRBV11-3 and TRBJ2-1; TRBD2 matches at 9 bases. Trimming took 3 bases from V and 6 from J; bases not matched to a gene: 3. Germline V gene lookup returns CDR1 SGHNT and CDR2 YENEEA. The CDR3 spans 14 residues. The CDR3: CASSLRGGLNEQFF. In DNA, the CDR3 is TGTGCCAGCAGCTTGCGGGGGGGCCTCAATGAGCAGTTCTTC.

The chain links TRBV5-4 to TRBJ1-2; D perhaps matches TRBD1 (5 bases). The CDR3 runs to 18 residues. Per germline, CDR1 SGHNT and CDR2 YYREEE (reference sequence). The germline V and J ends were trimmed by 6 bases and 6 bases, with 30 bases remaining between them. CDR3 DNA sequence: TGTGCCAGCAACCACCCTACTGCCGGGGCCTTCCCGACAGATGGCTACACCTTC. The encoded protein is CASNHPTAGAFPTDGYTF.

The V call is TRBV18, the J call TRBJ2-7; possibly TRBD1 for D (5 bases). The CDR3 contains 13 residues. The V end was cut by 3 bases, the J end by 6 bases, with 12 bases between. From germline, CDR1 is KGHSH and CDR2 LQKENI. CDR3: CASSPEQVGEQYF. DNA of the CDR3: TGTGCCAGCTCACCGGAACAGGTAGGCGAGCAGTACTTC.

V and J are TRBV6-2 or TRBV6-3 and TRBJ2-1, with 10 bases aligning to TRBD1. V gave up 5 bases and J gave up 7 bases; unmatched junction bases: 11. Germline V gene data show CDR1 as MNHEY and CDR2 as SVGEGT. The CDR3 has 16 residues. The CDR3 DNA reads TGTGCCAGCAGTCCCAATCGACAGGGGGCGGGGAATGAGCAGTTCTTC. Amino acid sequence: CASSPNRQGAGNEQFF.

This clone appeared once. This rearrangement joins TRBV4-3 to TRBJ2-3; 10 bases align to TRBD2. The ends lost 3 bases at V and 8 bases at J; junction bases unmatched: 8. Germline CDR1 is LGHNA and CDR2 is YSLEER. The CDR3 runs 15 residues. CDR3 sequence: CASSQKSGGASTQYF. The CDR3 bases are TGCGCCAGCAGCCAGAAGAGCGGGGGGGCTAGTACGCAGTATTTT.

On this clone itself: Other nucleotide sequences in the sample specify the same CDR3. The CDR3 nucleotides read TGCGCCAGCAGCTTGGGGGGTTTCACAGATACGCAGTATTTT. It is translated as CASSLGGFTDTQYF. V gene TRBV5-1 combines with J gene TRBJ2-3; D gene unclear. Germline values: CDR1 SGHRS, CDR2 YFSETQ. The CDR3 sequence is 14 residues long. V gave up 0 bases and J gave up 2 bases, with 7 bases separating them.

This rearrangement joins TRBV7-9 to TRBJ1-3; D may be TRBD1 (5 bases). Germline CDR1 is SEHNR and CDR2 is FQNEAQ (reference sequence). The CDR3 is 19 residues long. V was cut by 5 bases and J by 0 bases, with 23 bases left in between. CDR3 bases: TGTGCCAGCAGCCAACCGGGACTTCTACCAGCTCTCTCTGGAAACACCATATATTTT. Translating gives CASSQPGLLPALSGNTIYF.

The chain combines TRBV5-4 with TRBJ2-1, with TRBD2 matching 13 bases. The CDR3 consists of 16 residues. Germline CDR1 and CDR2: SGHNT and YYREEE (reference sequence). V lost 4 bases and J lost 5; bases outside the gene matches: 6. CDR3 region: CASSPRTSGGNNEQFF. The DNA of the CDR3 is TGTGCCAGCAGCCCGAGGACTAGCGGGGGAAACAATGAGCAGTTCTTC.

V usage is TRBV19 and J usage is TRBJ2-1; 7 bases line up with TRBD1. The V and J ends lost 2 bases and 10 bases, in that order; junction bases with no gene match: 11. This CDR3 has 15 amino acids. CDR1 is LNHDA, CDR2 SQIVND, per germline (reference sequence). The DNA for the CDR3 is TGTGCCAGTAGTATACGCACAGGGGCCGGGCCAGAGCAGTTCTTC. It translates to CASSIRTGAGPEQFF.

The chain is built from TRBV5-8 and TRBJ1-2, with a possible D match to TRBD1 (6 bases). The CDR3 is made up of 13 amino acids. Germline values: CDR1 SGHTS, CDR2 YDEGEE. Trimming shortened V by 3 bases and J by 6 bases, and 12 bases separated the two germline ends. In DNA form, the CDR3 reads TGTGCCAGCAGCTCACAGGGAAGGGATGGCTACACCTTC. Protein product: CASSSQGRDGYTF. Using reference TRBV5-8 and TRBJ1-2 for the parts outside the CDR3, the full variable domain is EAGVTQSPTHLIKTRGQQATLRCSPISGHTSVYWYQQALGLGLQFLLWYDEGEERNRGNFPPRFSGRQFPNYSSELNVNALELEDSALYLCASSSQGRDGYTFGSGTRLTVV.

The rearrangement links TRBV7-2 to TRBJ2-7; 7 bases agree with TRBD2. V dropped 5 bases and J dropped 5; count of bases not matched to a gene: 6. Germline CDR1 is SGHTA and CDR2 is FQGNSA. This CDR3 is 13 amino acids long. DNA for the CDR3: TGTGCCAGCAGCCCTGCGGGGGTCCACGAGCAGTACTTC. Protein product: CASSPAGVHEQYF. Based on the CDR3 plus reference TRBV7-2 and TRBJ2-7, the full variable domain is GAGVSQSPSNKVTEKGKDVELRCDPISGHTALYWYRQSLGQGLEFLIYFQGNSAPDKSGLPSDRFSAERTGGSVSTLTIQRTQQEDSAVYLCASSPAGVHEQYFGPGTRLTVT.

CDR3 amino acids: CASSLGIEAFF. Here the CDR3 DNA reads TGTGCCAGCAGCTTGGGGATTGAAGCTTTCTTT. V gene TRBV11-2 combines with J gene TRBJ1-1; no clear D. Between the trimmed V and J ends, which lost 3 bases and 7 bases, there was a span of 6 bases. CDR3 length: 11 residues. Looked up from germline, CDR1 is SGHAT and CDR2 is FQNNGV.

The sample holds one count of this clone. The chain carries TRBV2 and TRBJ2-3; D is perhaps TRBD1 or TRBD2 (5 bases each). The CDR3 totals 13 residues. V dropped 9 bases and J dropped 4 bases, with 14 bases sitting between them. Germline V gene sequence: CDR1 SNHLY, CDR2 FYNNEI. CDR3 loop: CASSGAGADTQYF. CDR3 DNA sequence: TGTGCCAGTTCCGGGGCCGGGGCAGATACGCAGTATTTT.

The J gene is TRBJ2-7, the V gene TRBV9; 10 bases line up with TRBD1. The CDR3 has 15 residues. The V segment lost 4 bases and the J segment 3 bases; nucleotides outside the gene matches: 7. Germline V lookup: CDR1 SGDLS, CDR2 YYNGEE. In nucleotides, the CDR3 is TGTGCCAGCAGCCCCGGGACAGGGGTATTCTACGAGCAGTACTTC. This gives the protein CASSPGTGVFYEQYF.

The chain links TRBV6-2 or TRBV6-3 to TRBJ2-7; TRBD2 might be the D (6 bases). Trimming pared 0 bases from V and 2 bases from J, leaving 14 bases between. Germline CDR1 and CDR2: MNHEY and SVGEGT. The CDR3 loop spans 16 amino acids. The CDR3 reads CASSYSPGERTYEQYF. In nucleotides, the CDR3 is TGTGCCAGCAGTTACTCCCCGGGGGAACGGACCTACGAGCAGTACTTC.

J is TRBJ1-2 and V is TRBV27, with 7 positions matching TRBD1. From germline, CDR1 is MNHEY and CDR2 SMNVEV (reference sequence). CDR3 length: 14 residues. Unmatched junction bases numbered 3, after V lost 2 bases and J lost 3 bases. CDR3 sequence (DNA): TGTGCCAGCAGTTTAAGGGGGCAAGACTATGGCTACACCTTC. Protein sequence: CASSLRGQDYGYTF.

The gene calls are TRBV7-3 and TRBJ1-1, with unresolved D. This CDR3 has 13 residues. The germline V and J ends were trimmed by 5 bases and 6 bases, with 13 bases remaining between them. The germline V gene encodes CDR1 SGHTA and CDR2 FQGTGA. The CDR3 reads CASSPRLNSEAFF. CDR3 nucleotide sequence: TGTGCCAGCAGCCCTCGACTTAACTCTGAAGCTTTCTTT.

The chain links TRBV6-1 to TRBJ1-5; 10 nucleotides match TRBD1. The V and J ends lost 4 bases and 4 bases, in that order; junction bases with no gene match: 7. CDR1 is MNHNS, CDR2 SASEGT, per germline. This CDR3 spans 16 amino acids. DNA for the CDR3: TGTGCCAGCAGTGCCCCAGACAGGGGGCCTAATCAGCCCCAGCATTTT. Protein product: CASSAPDRGPNQPQHF.

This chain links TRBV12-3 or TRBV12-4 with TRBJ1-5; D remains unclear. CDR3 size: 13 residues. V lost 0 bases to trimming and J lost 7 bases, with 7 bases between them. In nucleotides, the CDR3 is TGTGCCAGCAGTTTAGCGCGGCACCAGCCCCAGCATTTT. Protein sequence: CASSLARHQPQHF.

This chain's CDR3 is CASSLWKGSIGELFF. CDR3 nucleotide sequence: TGTGCCAGCAGTTTATGGAAGGGGAGCATCGGGGAGCTGTTTTTT. V usage is TRBV28 and J usage is TRBJ2-2; D is tentatively TRBD1 or TRBD2 (5 bases each). Germline loops: CDR1 MDHEN, CDR2 SYDVKM. Trimming shortened V by 0 bases and J by 7 bases, and 12 bases separated the two germline ends. The CDR3 loop spans 15 amino acids.

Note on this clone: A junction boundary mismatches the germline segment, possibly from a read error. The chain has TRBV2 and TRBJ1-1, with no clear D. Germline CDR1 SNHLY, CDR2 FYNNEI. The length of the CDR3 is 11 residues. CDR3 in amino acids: CASRPDTEAFF. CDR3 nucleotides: TGTGCCAGCCGACCAGACACGGAAGCTTTCTTT.

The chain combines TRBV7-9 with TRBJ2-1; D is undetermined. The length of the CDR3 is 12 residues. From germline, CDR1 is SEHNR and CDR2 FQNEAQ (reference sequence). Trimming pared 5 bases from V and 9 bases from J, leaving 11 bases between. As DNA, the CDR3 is TGTGCCAGCAGCCCTGATACGTTTGAGCAGTTCTTC. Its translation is CASSPDTFEQFF.

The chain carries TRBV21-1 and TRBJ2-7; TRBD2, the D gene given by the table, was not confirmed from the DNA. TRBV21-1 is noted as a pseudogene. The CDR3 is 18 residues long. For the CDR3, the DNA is TGTGCCAGCAGCAAAGACGGGACTAGCGGGAGTGCGTCCTACGAGCAGTACTTC. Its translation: CASSKDGTSGSASYEQYF.

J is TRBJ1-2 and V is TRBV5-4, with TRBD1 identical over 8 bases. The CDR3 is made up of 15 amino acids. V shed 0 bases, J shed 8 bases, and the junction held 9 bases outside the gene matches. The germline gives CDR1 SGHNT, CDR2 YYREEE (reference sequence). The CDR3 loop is CASSLAKAGGEGYTF. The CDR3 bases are TGTGCCAGCAGCTTGGCCAAGGCAGGGGGCGAAGGCTACACCTTC.

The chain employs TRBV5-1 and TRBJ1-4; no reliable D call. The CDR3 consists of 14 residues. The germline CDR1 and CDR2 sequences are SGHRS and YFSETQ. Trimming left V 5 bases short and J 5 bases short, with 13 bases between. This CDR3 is CASRDGPLNEKLFF. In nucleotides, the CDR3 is TGCGCCAGCAGGGATGGGCCGCTGAATGAAAAACTGTTTTTT.

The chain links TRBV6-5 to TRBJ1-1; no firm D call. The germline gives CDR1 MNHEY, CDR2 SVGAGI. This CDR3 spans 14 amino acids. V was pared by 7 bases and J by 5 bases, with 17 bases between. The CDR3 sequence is CASTKPGLGTEAFF. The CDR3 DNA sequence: TGTGCCAGCACCAAACCGGGGTTAGGGACTGAAGCTTTCTTT.